The rows below give T cell receptor beta chains drawn from one sample of a study of CDR3 diversity in severe acne. One entry per CDR3 protein results from TCRdb running MiXCR on the PCR reads. The data contain roughly 93,000 distinct CDR3 sequences, around 54% of them singletons. Sequenced input: blood. All receptors derive from a male donor with severe acne vulgaris. Both conserved end residues are part of each CDR3. The D gene is left open where the match is weak. Clone sizes are given selectively: once, few, many, or a class where the clone is expanded.

V gene	D gene	J gene	clone size	CDR3 DNA	CDR3 protein
TRBV20-1	TRBD2	TRBJ2-7	many	TGCAGTGCTAGAGGGCCGGGGTCGGTAGCGGGGGTTCCAAACTACGAGCAGTACTTC	CSARGPGSVAGVPNYEQYF
TRBV2	TRBD2	TRBJ2-1	many	TGTGCCAGCCGAACCTTAGCGGGAGGGCACAATGAGCAGTTCTTC	CASRTLAGGHNEQFF
TRBV28	.	TRBJ1-2	many	TGTGCCAGCAGTTTACTTCCAGGAGTCTATGGCTACACCTTC	CASSLLPGVYGYTF
TRBV5-6	.	TRBJ2-2	few	TGTGCCAGCAGCTTCGGACTCCTCGAGAACACCGGGGAGCTGTTTTTT	CASSFGLLENTGELFF
TRBV10-3	.	TRBJ2-7	.	TGTGCCATCAGTGAGTCCGTAGGCGAGCAGTACTTC	CAISESVGEQYF
TRBV30	TRBD1	TRBJ1-2	many	TGTGCCTGGAGTTCACCGGGACAGGGGGACCATGGCTACACCTTC	CAWSSPGQGDHGYTF
TRBV5-6	.	TRBJ2-5	many	TGTGCCAGCAGCTTGGAAGGGTTGGAGACCCAGTACTTC	CASSLEGLETQYF
TRBV20-1	.	TRBJ1-1	many	TGCAGTGCTAGAGTCCGGGACATGAACACTGAAGCTTTCTTT	CSARVRDMNTEAFF
TRBV5-5	.	TRBJ1-1	.	TGTGCCAGCAGCTTGGGCGGCCTTTTGTCCTACACTGAAGCTTTCTTT	CASSLGGLLSYTEAFF
TRBV7-7	.	TRBJ2-2	many	TGTGCTAGCAGACGACAGGAGAACACCGGGGAGCTGTTTTTT	CASRRQENTGELFF
TRBV29-1	TRBD1	TRBJ1-2	.	TGCAGCGTACGAGGGGGCCGCGGGAACTATGGCTACACCTTC	CSVRGGRGNYGYTF
TRBV19	.	TRBJ1-1	.	TGTGCCAGTAGGAAAGAGGGACGGGCGGGTGTGGAAGCTTTCTTT	CASRKEGRAGVEAFF
TRBV4-1	TRBD1	TRBJ2-3	.	TGCGCCAGCAGCCACACACTCGGGACAGGGGGGACTAGCACAGATACGCAGTATTTT	CASSHTLGTGGTSTDTQYF
TRBV11-3	.	TRBJ2-1	.	.	CASSFYICSARQREVPRSFF
TRBV7-2	.	TRBJ2-5	.	TGTGCCAGCAGCTTAGAACTCTTAGCCTCGGGGGAGACCCAGTACTTC	CASSLELLASGETQYF